Sequencing of this TCR beta chain was carried out in a study of shared clonotypes between healthy human individuals. Study-level findings and limits: The genetic and exposure-history diversity represented was limited by few donors.

Nashville, Tennessee was home to all donors, each a Caucasian adult. The CDR3 runs to 13 residues. Germline assignment: CDR1 SGHAT and CDR2 FQNNGV. V lost 5 bases and J 6 bases, leaving 10 bases between the germline ends. For this clone: Its matching antigen is unknown.

Some clones are missing from TCRdb's copy, which holds only in-frame ones; the method was immunoSEQ multiplex PCR. This table has around 2.5 million clones, approximately 94% appearing once. The material sequenced was naive CD4+ T cells from PBMCs. Noted subset: CD45RA+ positively selected. The TCR sequence derives from a man aged 18 to 29 in good health. Some clones in this sample may be carry-over from other donors' samples. This chain uses TRBV11-2 with TRBJ2-2; D is unresolved. The CDR3 DNA reads as TGTGCCAGCAGCCTCCTTTTGTCCGGGGAGCTGTTTTTT. Its protein product is CASSLLLSGELFF.